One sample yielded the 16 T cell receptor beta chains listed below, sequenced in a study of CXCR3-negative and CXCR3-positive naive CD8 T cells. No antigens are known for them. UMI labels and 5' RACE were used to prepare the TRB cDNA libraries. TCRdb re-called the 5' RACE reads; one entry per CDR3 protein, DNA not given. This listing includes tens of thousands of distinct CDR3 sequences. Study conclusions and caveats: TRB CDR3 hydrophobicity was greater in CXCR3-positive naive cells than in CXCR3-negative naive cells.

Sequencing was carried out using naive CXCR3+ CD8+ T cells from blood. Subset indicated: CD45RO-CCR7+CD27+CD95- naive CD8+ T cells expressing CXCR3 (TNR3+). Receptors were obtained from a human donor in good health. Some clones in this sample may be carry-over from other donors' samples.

This CDR3 reads CASRTGLWNNEQFF. The rearrangement links TRBV7-3 to TRBJ2-1; the TRBD2 assignment by TCRdb is unverifiable without DNA. The CDR3 spans 14 residues. Germline V gene lookup returns CDR1 SGHTA and CDR2 FQGTGA.

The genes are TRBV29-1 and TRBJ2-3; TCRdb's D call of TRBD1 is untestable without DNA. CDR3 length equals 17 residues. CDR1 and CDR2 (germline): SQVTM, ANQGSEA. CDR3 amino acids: CSVEDLATDRGTDTQYF.

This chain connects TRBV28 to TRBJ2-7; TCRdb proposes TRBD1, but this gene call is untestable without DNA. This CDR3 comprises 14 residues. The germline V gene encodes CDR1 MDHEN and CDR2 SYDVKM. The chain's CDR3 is CASSLAGSDYEQYF.

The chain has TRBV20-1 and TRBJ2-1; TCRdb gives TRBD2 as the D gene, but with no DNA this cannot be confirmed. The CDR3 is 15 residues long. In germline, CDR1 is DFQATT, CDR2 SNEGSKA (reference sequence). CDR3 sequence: CSPKIETSGGNEQFF.

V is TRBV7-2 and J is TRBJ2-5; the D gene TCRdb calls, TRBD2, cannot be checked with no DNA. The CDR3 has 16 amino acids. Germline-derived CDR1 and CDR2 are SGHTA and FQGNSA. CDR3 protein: CASSLIGGLVVETQYF.

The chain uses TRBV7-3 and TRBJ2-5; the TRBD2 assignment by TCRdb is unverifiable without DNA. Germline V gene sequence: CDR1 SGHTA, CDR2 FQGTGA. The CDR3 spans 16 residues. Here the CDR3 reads CASSLNGRGFQETQYF.

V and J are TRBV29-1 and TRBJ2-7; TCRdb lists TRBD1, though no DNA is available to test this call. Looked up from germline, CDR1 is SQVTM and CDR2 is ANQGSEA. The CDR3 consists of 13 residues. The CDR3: CSVILPGAYEQYF.

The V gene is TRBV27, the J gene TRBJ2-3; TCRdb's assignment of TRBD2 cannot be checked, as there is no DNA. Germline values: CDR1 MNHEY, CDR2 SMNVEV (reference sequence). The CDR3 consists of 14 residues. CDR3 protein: CASSALGSTDTQYF.

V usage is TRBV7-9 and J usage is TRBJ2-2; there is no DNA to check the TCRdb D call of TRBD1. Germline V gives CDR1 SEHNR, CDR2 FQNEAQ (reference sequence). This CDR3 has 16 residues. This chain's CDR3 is CASSPPGQELTGELFF.

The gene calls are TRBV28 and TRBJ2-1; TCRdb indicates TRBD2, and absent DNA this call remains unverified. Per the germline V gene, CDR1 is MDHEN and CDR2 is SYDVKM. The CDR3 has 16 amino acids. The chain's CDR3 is CASSLPLAGFNNEQFF.

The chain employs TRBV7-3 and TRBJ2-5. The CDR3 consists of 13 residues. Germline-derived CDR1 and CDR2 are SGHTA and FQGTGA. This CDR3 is CASSPQQWETQYF.

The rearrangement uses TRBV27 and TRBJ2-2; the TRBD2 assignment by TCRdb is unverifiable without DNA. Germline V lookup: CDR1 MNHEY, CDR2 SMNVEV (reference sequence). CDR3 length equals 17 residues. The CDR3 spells CASSLVGLAGGTGELFF.

This chain's CDR3 is CSVESGARSSYNEQFF. V gene TRBV29-1 combines with J gene TRBJ2-1; without DNA, the TCRdb call of TRBD1 cannot be checked. The CDR3 has 16 amino acids. Germline CDR1 SQVTM, CDR2 ANQGSEA.

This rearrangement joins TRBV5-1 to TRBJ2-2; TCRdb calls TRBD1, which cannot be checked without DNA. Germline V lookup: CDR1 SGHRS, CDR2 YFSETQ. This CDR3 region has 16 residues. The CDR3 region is CASSPTTGGTTGELFF.

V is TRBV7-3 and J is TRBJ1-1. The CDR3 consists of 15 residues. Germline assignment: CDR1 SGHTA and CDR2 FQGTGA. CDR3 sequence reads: CASSPLGGDRSEAFF. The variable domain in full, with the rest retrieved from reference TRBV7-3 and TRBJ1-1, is GAGVSQTPSNKVTEKGKYVELRCDPISGHTALYWYRQSLGQGPEFLIYFQGTGAADDSGLPNDRFFAVRPEGSVSTLKIQRTERGDSAVYLCASSPLGGDRSEAFFGQGTRLTVV.

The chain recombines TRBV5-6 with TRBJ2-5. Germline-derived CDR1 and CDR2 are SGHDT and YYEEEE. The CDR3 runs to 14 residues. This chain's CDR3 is CASSVDRAQETQYF.